The 15 T cell receptor beta chains presented below share a single source sample, sequenced in a study of cytomegalovirus exposure and HLA in healthy donors. The method was immunoSEQ multiplex PCR; TCRdb's version includes in-frame clones alone and lacks a portion of them. Of 100,000 to 120,000 clones in the sample, about 88% were seen once. Sequencing was done on a sample of PBMCs. These receptors all stem from a woman aged 18-30 years in good health and CMV-seropositive.

V is TRBV30 and J is TRBJ2-3, with 7 bases identical to TRBD2. After removal of 4 bases from V and 5 bases from J, the junction contained 12 bases not matched to a gene. The CDR3 is 15 residues long. The germline V gene has CDR1 GTSNPN and CDR2 SVGIG (reference sequence). CDR3 sequence reads: CAWIARAGVVDTQYF. Here the CDR3 DNA reads TGTGCCTGGATCGCGAGGGCGGGAGTGGTAGATACGCAGTATTTT.

V gene TRBV9 combines with J gene TRBJ2-2, with TRBD2 matching over 10 bases. Germline CDR1 is SGDLS and CDR2 is YYNGEE. The trim removed 4 bases at V and 3 bases at J, leaving 6 bases unmatched. The CDR3 runs 16 residues. This CDR3 reads CASSPRTSGHTGELFF. CDR3 DNA sequence: TGTGCCAGCAGCCCCCGGACTAGCGGCCACACCGGGGAGCTGTTTTTT.

The genes are TRBV5-5 and TRBJ1-2; maybe TRBD1 (6 bases). The CDR3 loop spans 13 amino acids. V was trimmed by 3 bases and J by 5 bases, leaving 11 bases between them. Germline V CDR1 and CDR2: SGHKS, YYEKEE (reference sequence). The CDR3: CASSWSGEYGYTF. In DNA, the CDR3 is TGTGCCAGCAGCTGGTCAGGGGAGTATGGCTACACCTTC.

The chain employs TRBV9 and TRBJ2-3; 10 bases are shared with TRBD1. Germline CDR1 reads SGDLS; CDR2 reads YYNGEE. The CDR3 consists of 16 residues. With V trimmed by 0 bases and J by 2 bases, 3 bases remained unmatched. Written as DNA, the CDR3 is TGTGCCAGCAGCGTAGCAGGACAGGGGGTCACAGATACGCAGTATTTT. Translated: CASSVAGQGVTDTQYF. The whole variable domain, remainder taken from reference TRBV9 and TRBJ2-3, is DSGVTQTPKHLITATGQRVTLRCSPRSGDLSVYWYQQSLDQGLQFLIQYYNGEERAKGNILERFSAQQFPDLHSELNLSSLELGDSALYFCASSVAGQGVTDTQYFGPGTRLTVL.

This rearrangement joins TRBV5-6 to TRBJ1-2; TRBD1 aligns across 8 bases. CDR1 and CDR2 from the germline V gene are SGHDT and YYEEEE. This CDR3 region has 16 residues. Trimming cost V 5 bases and J 3 bases; bases outside gene matches: 12. The CDR3 sequence is CASRNLQGGVYYGYTF. The CDR3 region has the DNA TGTGCCAGCAGAAATCTACAGGGGGGAGTTTACTATGGCTACACCTTC.

The chain employs TRBV30 and TRBJ1-2, with D perhaps TRBD1 (6 bases). Germline CDR1 and CDR2: GTSNPN and SVGIG (reference sequence). This CDR3 is 14 amino acids long. V was clipped by 2 bases and J by 4 bases, with 14 bases between them. CDR3 amino acids: CAWSRGGVGYGYTF. The CDR3 nucleotides read TGTGCCTGGAGTCGAGGGGGGGTGGGCTATGGCTACACCTTC.

The gene calls are TRBV7-9 and TRBJ1-5; possible D gene TRBD1, 5 bases. Germline-derived CDR1 and CDR2 are SEHNR and FQNEAQ (reference sequence). This CDR3 comprises 13 residues. With 6 bases removed from V and 7 bases from J, the gap between germline ends came to 13 bases. The DNA of the CDR3 is TGTGCCAGCAGTCCCCAGGGATCCCAGCCCCAGCATTTT. It specifies CASSPQGSQPQHF.

In DNA form, the CDR3 reads TGTGCCAGCACCCTGGGCCGCTCCTACGAGCAGTACTTC. It encodes CASTLGRSYEQYF. The chain recombines TRBV28 with TRBJ2-7, with D unresolved. The V end lost 7 bases, the J end lost 0 bases, and 10 bases lay between the germline ends. CDR3 size: 13 residues. Germline assignment: CDR1 MDHEN and CDR2 SYDVKM.

V gene TRBV6-1 combines with J gene TRBJ2-7; 10 bases fit TRBD2. The germline V gene has CDR1 MNHNS and CDR2 SASEGT. The CDR3 is made up of 15 amino acids. Unmatched junction bases numbered 5, after V lost 1 base and J lost 5 bases. Written as DNA, the CDR3 is TGTGCCAGCAGTGAAGAAGCGGGAGGGCCCAACGAGCAGTACTTC. It codes for CASSEEAGGPNEQYF.

This clone is medium-sized. The chain uses TRBV11-2 and TRBJ2-2; D is perhaps TRBD2 (5 bases). CDR1 is SGHAT and CDR2 is FQNNGV in the germline V gene. V was shortened by 0 bases and J by 1 base, with 9 bases between the two germline ends. This CDR3 has 16 amino acids. The CDR3 loop is CASSLDGRVNTGELFF. The CDR3 DNA reads as TGTGCCAGCAGCTTAGATGGGCGGGTGAACACCGGGGAGCTGTTTTTT.

The chain uses TRBV15 and TRBJ1-5, with D possibly TRBD1 on 6 matching bases. V lost 3 bases and J lost 3, with 12 bases in between. CDR3 size: 15 residues. From germline, CDR1 is LNHNV and CDR2 YYDKDF (reference sequence). The CDR3 spells CATSRETGLNQPQHF. The CDR3 DNA is TGTGCCACCAGCAGGGAGACAGGACTCAATCAGCCCCAGCATTTT.

V gene TRBV11-2 combines with J gene TRBJ1-1; D call uncertain. Per the germline V gene, CDR1 is SGHAT and CDR2 is FQNNGV. V gave up 8 bases and J gave up 4 bases, with 11 bases separating them. CDR3 length equals 12 residues. CDR3 loop: CASGPPFTEAFF. CDR3 sequence (DNA): TGTGCCAGCGGCCCACCATTCACTGAAGCTTTCTTT.

This chain joins TRBV19 and TRBJ2-5; D gene ambiguous. The CDR3 sequence is 13 residues long. Trimming shortened V by 6 bases and J by 2 bases, and 10 bases separated the two germline ends. The germline V gene encodes CDR1 LNHDA and CDR2 SQIVND (reference sequence). The CDR3 is CASSPPLQETQYF. For the CDR3, the DNA is TGTGCCAGTAGCCCCCCTCTTCAAGAGACCCAGTACTTC. Using reference TRBV19 and TRBJ2-5 for the parts outside the CDR3, the full variable domain is DGGITQSPKYLFRKEGQNVTLSCEQNLNHDAMYWYRQDPGQGLRLIYYSQIVNDFQKGDIAEGYSVSREKKESFPLTVTSAQKNPTAFYLCASSPPLQETQYFGPGTRLLVL.

This clone has only one observation. The chain combines TRBV4-1 with TRBJ1-1, with 8 nucleotides matching TRBD1. Germline loops: CDR1 MGHRA, CDR2 YSYEKL. The CDR3 loop spans 16 amino acids. Trimming removed 1 base from V and 4 bases from J; junction bases left unmatched: 8. CDR3 sequence reads: CASSQASTGVVTEAFF. CDR3 nucleotide sequence: TGCGCCAGCAGCCAAGCCTCGACAGGGGTGGTCACTGAAGCTTTCTTT.

Note on this clone: Other DNA sequences in the sample encode the same CDR3. The rearrangement links TRBV28 to TRBJ1-5; possible D gene TRBD1, 6 bases. The CDR3 loop spans 14 amino acids. V gave up 2 bases and J gave up 2 bases, with 7 bases separating them. From germline, CDR1 is MDHEN and CDR2 SYDVKM. In DNA, the CDR3 is TGTGCCAGCAGTTTACCAGGGGGCAATCAGCCCCAGCATTTT. As protein: CASSLPGGNQPQHF.